This T cell receptor beta chain was identified during a study of post-analysis software for immune sequencing data. Across the study: Patients had relapsing-remitting, secondary progressive or progressive-relapsing multiple sclerosis; some lacked subtype. Study results and limitations: About five TRBV segments, including TRBV5-6, TRBV5-1 and TRBV20-1, were more frequent in patients than controls. For normalized Chao1 diversity, multiple sclerosis patients scored significantly lower than controls did. Analysis by F measure revealed that same-batch samples clustered strongly together.

Looked up from germline, CDR1 is SGHTA and CDR2 is FQGTGA. The CDR3 consists of 18 residues. Notes on this clonotype: Its antigen is undetermined.

Unique molecular identifiers were carried by the TCR beta cDNA libraries. From the PCR reads, TCRdb called clonotypes with MiXCR, one entry per CDR3 protein. The top ten clones hold roughly 4.9% of a sample with some 800,000 distinct CDR3 sequences, under 60% of them seen once. Sequencing input: blood. J is TRBJ2-5 and V is TRBV7-3, with 9 bases that match TRBD1. The J call is uncertain, as TRBJ2-7 better fits the DNA end. This clonotype was sampled from a girl between 5 and 17 years old with multiple sclerosis. Written as DNA, the CDR3 is TGTGCCAGCAGCTTTTTCCTTGAAGGTACAGGGGGCTTCAACGAGCAGTACTTC. Encoded protein: CASSFFLEGTGGFNEQYF.